This passage covers 17 T cell receptor beta chains from one sample sequenced in a study of T cell responses to AZD1222 COVID-19 vaccine. Clones were sequenced by immunoSEQ multiplex PCR, and TCRdb holds only the in-frame ones, with some missing. The sample includes 89,000 or so clones, about 90% of them seen just once. The input for sequencing was peripheral blood, taken on day 0 of AZD1222 vaccination. All receptors derive from an adult in good health.

This chain links TRBV14 with TRBJ2-1; 8 bases are a match to TRBD2. Trimming at V came to 2 bases and at J to 9 bases, leaving 9 bases not matched to a gene. CDR3 size: 15 residues. From germline, CDR1 is SGHDN and CDR2 FVKESK. Here the CDR3 DNA reads TGTGCCAGCAGCCAAACTAGCGGAACTAGGGGTGAGCAGTTCTTC. Translation: CASSQTSGTRGEQFF.

This chain links TRBV6-1 with TRBJ1-2; perhaps TRBD1 as D (5 bases). The CDR3 length is 12 residues. V dropped 1 base and J dropped 6 bases, with 6 bases sitting between them. Germline-derived CDR1 and CDR2 are MNHNS and SASEGT. In DNA form, the CDR3 reads TGTGCCAGCAGTGAAGTGGGGGATGGCTACACCTTC. It is translated as CASSEVGDGYTF.

This chain joins TRBV24-1 and TRBJ2-2, with D possibly being TRBD1 (6 bases). Per the germline V gene, CDR1 is KGHDR and CDR2 is SFDVKD. The CDR3 is 14 residues long. V shed 4 bases and J shed 6 bases, with 11 bases lying between them. DNA for the CDR3: TGTGCCACCAGTGACCCGACAGGACCCGGGGAGCTGTTTTTT. It specifies CATSDPTGPGELFF.

This clone came up once. The chain combines TRBV7-9 with TRBJ2-3; tentatively, D is TRBD2 (5 bases). There are 13 residues in the CDR3. Deletions cut 5 bases from V and 5 bases from J, with 11 bases between. Germline V lookup: CDR1 SEHNR, CDR2 FQNEAQ (reference sequence). The DNA for the CDR3 is TGTGCCAGCAGCGAGCTCCGGGGAGATACGCAGTATTTT. The encoded protein is CASSELRGDTQYF.

This chain links TRBV19 with TRBJ2-5; perhaps TRBD2 as D (6 bases). V lost 4 bases to trimming and J lost 7 bases, with 16 bases between them. CDR3 length: 14 amino acids. Germline lookup yields CDR1 LNHDA and CDR2 SQIVND (reference sequence). Here the CDR3 DNA reads TGTGCCAGTAGTAGCGGGACCTCCGGCGGGACCCAGTACTTC. Protein sequence: CASSSGTSGGTQYF.

The chain joins TRBV6-5 to TRBJ1-5, with unresolved D. The CDR3 is 13 amino acids. Looked up from germline, CDR1 is MNHEY and CDR2 is SVGAGI. V was clipped by 4 bases and J by 7 bases, with 11 bases between them. CDR3 sequence (DNA): TGTGCCAGCAGTTTACGGGAGAGGCAGCCCCAGCATTTT. This codes for CASSLRERQPQHF.

This clone has a single count. The V call is TRBV19, the J call TRBJ1-3; D unclear. V gave up 5 bases and J gave up 4 bases, with 9 bases separating them. This CDR3 has 13 residues. Germline loops: CDR1 LNHDA, CDR2 SQIVND (reference sequence). This CDR3 reads CASSGISGNTIYF. The CDR3 coding sequence is TGTGCCAGTAGTGGTATTTCGGGAAACACCATATATTTT.

The J gene is TRBJ2-3, the V gene TRBV5-4; D is unresolved. This CDR3 spans 13 amino acids. Deletions cut 2 bases from V and 0 bases from J, with 4 bases between. Germline CDR1 SGHNT, CDR2 YYREEE (reference sequence). The CDR3 region is CASSLLSTDTQYF. The CDR3 DNA follows: TGTGCCAGCAGCTTACTAAGCACAGATACGCAGTATTTT. Full variable domain (outside the CDR3, taken from reference TRBV5-4 and TRBJ2-3): ETGVTQSPTHLIKTRGQQVTLRCSSQSGHNTVSWYQQALGQGPQFIFQYYREEENGRGNFPPRFSGLQFPNYSSELNVNALELDDSALYLCASSLLSTDTQYFGPGTRLTVL.

V gene TRBV5-4 combines with J gene TRBJ1-1; no reliable D call. The CDR3 consists of 14 residues. Germline lookup yields CDR1 SGHNT and CDR2 YYREEE (reference sequence). V lost 0 bases to trimming and J lost 1 base, with 7 bases between them. DNA of the CDR3: TGTGCCAGCAGCTTGGGGAGTGGGAACACTGAAGCTTTCTTT. It encodes CASSLGSGNTEAFF.

This clone appeared once. This rearrangement joins TRBV19 to TRBJ1-5, with 9 bases lining up with TRBD1. CDR1 is LNHDA and CDR2 is SQIVND in the germline V gene (reference sequence). CDR3 length: 13 residues. CDR3 sequence: CGTGGGGNQPQHF. The DNA of the CDR3 is TGTGGAACAGGGGGCGGGGGCAATCAGCCCCAGCATTTT.

V is TRBV5-4 and J is TRBJ1-1, with TRBD1 matching over 10 bases. The CDR3 is 16 residues long. CDR1 and CDR2 (germline): SGHNT, YYREEE (reference sequence). V was pared by 0 bases and J by 0 bases, with 2 bases of the junction left unmatched. CDR3 in amino acids: CASSLGTGGLNTEAFF. The CDR3 nucleotides are TGTGCCAGCAGCTTGGGGACAGGGGGATTGAACACTGAAGCTTTCTTT.

This chain uses TRBV11-2 with TRBJ2-3; D is uncertain. Germline V gene sequence: CDR1 SGHAT, CDR2 FQNNGV. V shed 2 bases and J shed 0 bases, with 9 bases lying between them. This CDR3 comprises 15 residues. The CDR3 DNA is TGTGCCAGCAGCTTATTGGCGCTTAGCACAGATACGCAGTATTTT. Amino acid sequence: CASSLLALSTDTQYF.

The J gene is TRBJ1-1, the V gene TRBV12-3 or TRBV12-4; D is undetermined. Trimming removed 6 bases from V and 1 base from J, with 9 bases in between. CDR3 size: 13 residues. Written as DNA, the CDR3 is TGTGCCAGCAGCCTGATGGCGAACACTGAAGCTTTCTTT. It specifies CASSLMANTEAFF.

The rearrangement links TRBV5-1 to TRBJ2-1; 10 nucleotides line up with TRBD2. The germline V gene has CDR1 SGHRS and CDR2 YFSETQ. The CDR3 extends over 16 amino acids. V gave up 2 bases and J gave up 4 bases; unmatched junction bases: 6. In DNA form, the CDR3 reads TGCGCCAGCAGCTTAGGTACTAGCGGGAAATACAATGAGCAGTTCTTC. It encodes CASSLGTSGKYNEQFF.

This sequence joins TRBV27 and TRBJ2-2; TRBD1 agrees at 7 bases. The CDR3 covers 16 residues. Per germline, CDR1 MNHEY and CDR2 SMNVEV (reference sequence). V shed 3 bases, J shed 6 bases, and the junction held 10 bases outside the gene matches. CDR3 residues: CASSFSRGRVAGELFF. DNA for the CDR3: TGTGCCAGCAGTTTCAGCAGGGGGAGAGTCGCCGGGGAGCTGTTTTTT.

The rearrangement joins TRBV28 to TRBJ2-7; 12 bases agree with TRBD2. The CDR3 totals 16 residues. Losses at the gene ends were 3 bases for V and 5 bases for J; bases not matched to a gene: 8. Germline V gives CDR1 MDHEN, CDR2 SYDVKM. The CDR3 loop reads CASSLGLRLAGDEQYF. CDR3 nucleotides: TGTGCCAGCAGTTTGGGTTTGAGACTAGCGGGAGACGAGCAGTACTTC.

The rearrangement links TRBV10-3 to TRBJ2-3; 13 bases map to TRBD2. CDR1 ENHRY and CDR2 SYGVKD come from the germline V gene. V trimming: 10 bases; J trimming: 3 bases; junction bases outside the gene matches: 4. The CDR3 extends over 14 amino acids. As DNA, the CDR3 is TGTGCCACGTGGACTAGCGGGAGAACAGATACGCAGTATTTT. Its translation: CATWTSGRTDTQYF.